The sequence of this TCR beta chain was determined in a study of long-term antiretroviral therapy in people with HIV. Study in general: Samples collected earliest predate the 2015 immediate-ART recommendation by about a decade. General observations from the study: Missing from the dataset were any data on ART adherence, viral resistance or therapy changes. Dominating the repertoire at all time points were the clones that expanded before ART. CDR3 length ranges were narrower in HIV repertoires than in controls.

The germline V gene encodes CDR1 SGHRS and CDR2 YFSETQ. The V gene end was trimmed by 6 bases and the J gene end by 4 bases; junction bases not matched to a gene: 6. The CDR3 is 14 amino acids. As regards this clone: As yet, its antigen is unknown.

It was version v3.0 of the immunoSEQ assay that was run at survey level. Assay: immunoSEQ multiplex PCR; the TCRdb copy retains only in-frame clones and omits some. The sample consists of under 20,000 clones, approximately 75% of them appearing once. This clonotype was sampled from a woman aged 45 to 65 with HIV. The genes are TRBV5-1 and TRBJ2-1, with TRBD2 matching 8 bases. Sequenced material: unsorted PBMCs, taken 1.5 years before starting antiretroviral therapy. The CDR3 DNA reads TGCGCCAGCACGGTAGCGGGGACTTACAATGAGCAGTTCTTC. It encodes CASTVAGTYNEQFF.